Below, 16 T cell receptor beta chains from the same sample are listed, as sequenced in a study of spatial heterogeneity in lung cancer. The time point was: blood at routine non-recurrence follow-up after resection. One entry per CDR3 protein, called by TCRdb with MiXCR from the 5' RACE reads. The profile shows over 40,000 distinct CDR3 sequences, about an eighth of them singletons. Sequenced here: PBMCs, sampled at follow-up. These TCRs come from a male donor with early-stage non-small cell lung cancer.

The chain employs TRBV30 and TRBJ1-3; unclear D gene. Germline lookup yields CDR1 GTSNPN and CDR2 SVGIG (reference sequence). The CDR3 is 15 residues long. Trimming removed 4 bases at V and 0 bases at J, with 13 bases between. CDR3 sequence reads: CAWKYDRRSGNTIYF. CDR3 bases: TGTGCCTGGAAATACGATCGGCGCTCTGGAAACACCATATATTTT. The variable domain in full, completed from reference TRBV30 and TRBJ1-3, reads SQTIHQWPATLVQPVGSPLSLECTVEGTSNPNLYWYRQAAGRGLQLLFYSVGIGQISSEVPQNLSASRPQDRQFILSSKKLLLSDSGFYLCAWKYDRRSGNTIYFGEGSWLTVV.

As concerns this clonotype: Germline is not matched at one junction end, which may reflect a read error. The chain joins TRBV5-4 to TRBJ2-5; TRBD2 matches 11 bases. The length of the CDR3 is 14 residues. Germline CDR1 and CDR2: SGHNT and YYREEE (reference sequence). Here the CDR3 reads CVSSPLAGVETQYF. The CDR3 DNA sequence: TGTGTCAGCAGCCCACTAGCGGGAGTGGAGACCCAGTACTTC.

This rearrangement joins TRBV12-3 or TRBV12-4 to TRBJ2-7; D is perhaps TRBD1 or TRBD2 (5 bases each). Trimming left V 5 bases short and J 3 bases short, with 17 bases between. The CDR3 extends over 15 amino acids. DNA for the CDR3: TGTGCCAGCAGTCCCCGGGGCGGTGGGGACTACGAGCAGTACTTC. Translation gives CASSPRGGGDYEQYF.

There are a few counts of this clonotype. V and J are TRBV7-8 and TRBJ2-3; no firm D call. This CDR3 is 16 amino acids long. V was shortened by 2 bases and J by 1 base, with 13 bases between the two germline ends. The germline CDR1 and CDR2 sequences are SGHVS and FQNEAQ. CDR3 amino acids: CASSLTRPVGTDTQYF. The CDR3 DNA reads as TGTGCCAGCAGCTTAACTCGGCCAGTAGGCACAGATACGCAGTATTTT.

This clonotype was found a few times. This chain joins TRBV27 and TRBJ2-2; 10 positions match TRBD1. CDR1 MNHEY and CDR2 SMNVEV come from the germline V gene (reference sequence). The V segment lost 4 bases and the J segment 6 bases; nucleotides outside the gene matches: 2. This CDR3 is built from 14 residues. For the CDR3, the DNA is TGTGCCAGCAGTTGGGACAGGGGATCCGGGGAGCTGTTTTTT. Residues: CASSWDRGSGELFF.

This CDR3 is CASSLREVDEQFF. The DNA for the CDR3 is TGTGCCAGCAGCCTTAGGGAAGTCGATGAGCAGTTCTTC. The rearrangement uses TRBV3-1 and TRBJ2-1; D gene unclear. Germline V gene lookup returns CDR1 LGHDT and CDR2 YNNKEL (reference sequence). The CDR3 is made up of 13 amino acids. The V gene lost 4 bases and the J gene lost 8 bases, with 12 bases spanning the gap.

In this sample, this clonotype turned up many times. The chain has TRBV7-2 and TRBJ1-2; no reliable D call. Germline V CDR1 and CDR2: SGHTA, FQGNSA. The CDR3 contains 14 residues. V was cut by 1 base and J by 8 bases, with 14 bases left in between. DNA for the CDR3: TGTGCCAGCAGCTTAGGTGGAGGGTGGCAAGGCTACACCTTC. Encoded protein: CASSLGGGWQGYTF. Drawing the rest from reference TRBV7-2 and TRBJ1-2, the complete variable domain is GAGVSQSPSNKVTEKGKDVELRCDPISGHTALYWYRQSLGQGLEFLIYFQGNSAPDKSGLPSDRFSAERTGGSVSTLTIQRTQQEDSAVYLCASSLGGGWQGYTFGSGTRLTVV.

This clonotype appeared many times. The rearrangement joins TRBV3-1 to TRBJ2-1; TRBD2 matches 11 bases. The CDR3 extends over 16 amino acids. Per germline, CDR1 LGHDT and CDR2 YNNKEL (reference sequence). The trim removed 1 base at V and 1 base at J, leaving 0 bases unmatched. CDR3 nucleotides: TGTGCCAGCAGCCAAGGGACTAGCGGGTCCTACAATGAGCAGTTCTTC. Protein product: CASSQGTSGSYNEQFF.

This clonotype was seen repeatedly, ten times or more. Here the CDR3 reads CASSLLGQGKYEQYF. Written as DNA, the CDR3 is TGTGCCAGCAGCTTACTCGGACAGGGGAAGTACGAGCAGTACTTC. V usage is TRBV7-9 and J usage is TRBJ2-7, with 9 positions matching TRBD1. This CDR3 has 15 residues. From germline, CDR1 is SEHNR and CDR2 FQNEAQ (reference sequence). After removal of 2 bases from V and 4 bases from J, the junction contained 6 bases not matched to a gene.

This clonotype was seen ten or more times. Here the CDR3 DNA reads TGTGCCAGCCAACAAGGGGCACAGGGTGATACGCAGTATTTT. This codes for CASQQGAQGDTQYF. The chain links TRBV28 to TRBJ2-3, with D tentatively TRBD1 (6 bases). The CDR3 has 14 amino acids. Germline values: CDR1 MDHEN, CDR2 SYDVKM. Trimming stripped 8 bases from V and 6 bases from J, with 18 bases between.

There are many counts of this clonotype. This sequence joins TRBV20-1 and TRBJ2-3; TRBD2 matches 9 bases. Germline assignment: CDR1 DFQATT and CDR2 SNEGSKA (reference sequence). The CDR3 sequence is 15 residues long. The junction had 6 bases not matched to a gene; V was cut back by 3 bases and J by 2 bases. In DNA, the CDR3 is TGCAGTGCTAGCTCATCTAGCGGGGTCACAGATACGCAGTATTTT. It translates to CSASSSSGVTDTQYF.

This clonotype was counted ten times or more. The rearrangement joins TRBV29-1 to TRBJ2-2; D call uncertain. The CDR3 runs 16 residues. The ends were cut back, 6 bases at V and 0 bases at J, with 17 bases in the middle. Germline values: CDR1 SQVTM, CDR2 ANQGSEA. The chain's CDR3 is CSVRVGVRANTGELFF. In DNA, the CDR3 is TGCAGCGTCCGGGTTGGGGTCCGAGCGAACACCGGGGAGCTGTTTTTT.

This clonotype was counted ten times or more. This chain uses TRBV19 with TRBJ2-5; TRBD1 matches at 9 bases. V shed 5 bases and J 6 bases; nucleotides not matched to a gene: 13. The germline V gene has CDR1 LNHDA and CDR2 SQIVND (reference sequence). The CDR3 extends over 16 amino acids. The CDR3 coding sequence is TGTGCCAGTAGTCCGGGACAGGGATCGCCCTGGAAGACCCAGTACTTC. It is translated as CASSPGQGSPWKTQYF.

This clonotype was seen more than once but under ten times. The rearrangement links TRBV12-3 or TRBV12-4 to TRBJ1-4, with D maybe TRBD1 (5 bases). The CDR3 runs to 11 residues. V lost 6 bases, J lost 13 bases, and 12 bases lay in between. CDR3: CASSWRGGLFF. CDR3 nucleotides: TGTGCCAGCAGCTGGAGGGGAGGACTGTTTTTT.

This clonotype was recorded a few times. V usage is TRBV12-3 or TRBV12-4 and J usage is TRBJ1-6; no firm D call. V lost 5 bases, J lost 7 bases, and 15 bases lay in between. This CDR3 contains 15 residues. DNA for the CDR3: TGTGCCAGCAGTCCCCGGGCCCAAGGGAATTCACCCCTCCACTTT. Protein sequence: CASSPRAQGNSPLHF.

V usage is TRBV7-9 and J usage is TRBJ2-1, with a tentative D call TRBD1 (5 bases). The germline V gene has CDR1 SEHNR and CDR2 FQNEAQ (reference sequence). The length of the CDR3 is 14 residues. The germline V and J ends were trimmed by 1 base and 9 bases, with 13 bases remaining between them. The CDR3: CASSLGGRSSEQFF. The CDR3 region has the DNA TGTGCCAGCAGCTTAGGGGGCCGGAGTAGTGAGCAGTTCTTC.